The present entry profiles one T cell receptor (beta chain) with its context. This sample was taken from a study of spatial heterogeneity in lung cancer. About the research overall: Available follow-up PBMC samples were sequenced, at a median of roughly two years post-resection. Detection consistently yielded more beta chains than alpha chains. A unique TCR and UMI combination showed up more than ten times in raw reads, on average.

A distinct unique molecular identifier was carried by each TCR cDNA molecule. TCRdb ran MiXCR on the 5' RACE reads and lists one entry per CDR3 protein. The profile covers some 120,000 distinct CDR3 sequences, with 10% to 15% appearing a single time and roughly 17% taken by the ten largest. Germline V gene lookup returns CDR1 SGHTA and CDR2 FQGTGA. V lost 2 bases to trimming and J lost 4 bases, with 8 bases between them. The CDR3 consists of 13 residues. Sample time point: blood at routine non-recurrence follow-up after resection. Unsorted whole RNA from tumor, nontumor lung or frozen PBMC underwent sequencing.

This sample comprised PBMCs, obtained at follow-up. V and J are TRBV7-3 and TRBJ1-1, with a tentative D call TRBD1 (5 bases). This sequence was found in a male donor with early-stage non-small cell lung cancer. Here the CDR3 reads CASSLLGTTEAFF. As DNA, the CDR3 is TGTGCCAGCAGCTTACTTGGGACCACTGAAGCTTTCTTT.